The 20 T cell receptor beta chains listed next were all sequenced from one sample in a study of T cell changes during pregnancy in multiple sclerosis. Libraries were prepared by immunoSEQ multiplex PCR; TCRdb keeps only in-frame clonotypes and omits some of them. The sample gives approximately 80,000 clones, over 85% of which show up once; approximately 0.71% is in the top ten. Specimen: peripheral blood, collected in the second trimester of pregnancy. Receptors were obtained from a female donor in good health, enrolled as a control in a pregnancy study.

V gene TRBV6-1 combines with J gene TRBJ2-3, with 7 bases identical to TRBD2. The CDR3 is 15 amino acids. V lost 7 bases and J lost 0; bases outside the gene matches: 7. Germline loops: CDR1 MNHNS, CDR2 SASEGT. The CDR3 DNA sequence: TGTGCCAGCATCCTGGGACTACCCAGCACAGATACGCAGTATTTT. Residues: CASILGLPSTDTQYF.

The chain carries TRBV14 and TRBJ2-5; possible D gene TRBD2, 5 bases. With 0 bases removed from V and 1 base from J, the gap between germline ends came to 21 bases. Germline-derived CDR1 and CDR2 are SGHDN and FVKESK. CDR3 length: 19 residues. CDR3 residues: CASSQDDLALSPPQETQYF. The CDR3 DNA reads as TGTGCCAGCAGCCAAGACGATCTAGCTCTCTCCCCCCCCCAAGAGACCCAGTACTTC.

This chain links TRBV19 with TRBJ2-3; TRBD2 matches 7 bases. V lost 7 bases to trimming and J lost 5 bases; unmatched junction nucleotides: 3. Germline CDR1 reads LNHDA; CDR2 reads SQIVND (reference sequence). This CDR3 contains 12 residues. Here the CDR3 reads CASTGRRDTQYF. The CDR3, as DNA: TGTGCCAGTACCGGGAGGAGAGATACGCAGTATTTT.

The V gene is TRBV7-2, the J gene TRBJ1-1; tentatively, D is TRBD1 (6 bases). CDR3 size: 17 residues. Germline values: CDR1 SGHTA, CDR2 FQGNSA. V was pared by 4 bases and J by 1 base, with 19 bases between. The DNA of the CDR3 is TGTGCCAGCAGCTCAGACGGGGGGCGCGGGGGGAACACTGAAGCTTTCTTT. Residues: CASSSDGGRGGNTEAFF.

The rearrangement links TRBV7-9 to TRBJ1-5, with D perhaps TRBD1 (5 bases). The CDR3 contains 16 residues. The V and J ends lost 4 bases and 1 base respectively, with 14 bases between them. The germline V gene encodes CDR1 SEHNR and CDR2 FQNEAQ (reference sequence). The CDR3, as DNA: TGTGCCAGCAGCTCGAATAGACAGAGAAGCAATCAGCCCCAGCATTTT. Protein sequence: CASSSNRQRSNQPQHF.

V is TRBV7-9 and J is TRBJ2-5; TRBD1 matches at 11 bases. J lost 5 bases, V lost 5 bases, and 7 bases had no gene match. Germline V gene lookup returns CDR1 SEHNR and CDR2 FQNEAQ (reference sequence). The CDR3 has 15 residues. The CDR3 reads CASSKGQGGSETQYF. DNA of the CDR3: TGTGCCAGCAGCAAGGGACAGGGGGGCAGCGAGACCCAGTACTTC. Together with reference TRBV7-9 and TRBJ2-5, the CDR3 gives the full variable domain: DTGVSQNPRHKITKRGQNVTFRCDPISEHNRLYWYRQTLGQGPEFLTYFQNEAQLEKSRLLSDRFSAERPKGSFSTLEIQRTEQGDSAMYLCASSKGQGGSETQYFGPGTRLLVL.

The gene calls are TRBV6-5 and TRBJ1-1, with a possible D match to TRBD1 (6 bases). With 6 bases removed from V and 5 bases from J, the gap between germline ends came to 10 bases. This CDR3 contains 12 residues. CDR1 and CDR2 (germline): MNHEY, SVGAGI. CDR3 amino acids: CASRSRGTEAFF. CDR3 bases: TGTGCCAGCAGGTCCAGGGGTACTGAAGCTTTCTTT.

This chain joins TRBV10-3 and TRBJ1-1; D call uncertain. In germline, CDR1 is ENHRY, CDR2 SYGVKD. The CDR3 covers 15 residues. V was trimmed by 1 base and J by 1 base, leaving 10 bases between them. CDR3 in amino acids: CAISEYAGRNTEAFF. CDR3 DNA sequence: TGTGCCATCAGTGAGTACGCAGGCAGGAACACTGAAGCTTTCTTT.

This sequence joins TRBV19 and TRBJ1-5; unclear D gene. The germline V and J ends were trimmed by 2 bases and 1 base, with 9 bases remaining between them. CDR3 length: 15 amino acids. The germline V gene has CDR1 LNHDA and CDR2 SQIVND (reference sequence). This CDR3 reads CASSIQDKSNQPQHF. DNA for the CDR3: TGTGCCAGTAGTATACAAGACAAAAGCAATCAGCCCCAGCATTTT.

The rearrangement joins TRBV6-5 to TRBJ2-5; TRBD2 might be the D (6 bases). Germline CDR1 MNHEY, CDR2 SVGAGI. The CDR3 is 16 residues long. The V and J ends lost 0 bases and 5 bases respectively, with 16 bases between them. DNA of the CDR3: TGTGCCAGCAGTTACTCTTCTGGTAGCGGAGGGGAGACCCAGTACTTC. Encoded protein: CASSYSSGSGGETQYF.

This sequence joins TRBV7-9 and TRBJ1-3; possibly TRBD1 for D (5 bases). The length of the CDR3 is 16 residues. Germline V gives CDR1 SEHNR, CDR2 FQNEAQ (reference sequence). The V end lost 5 bases, the J end lost 0 bases, and 14 bases lay between the germline ends. CDR3 in amino acids: CASSPVTASSGNTIYF. Written as DNA, the CDR3 is TGTGCCAGCAGCCCCGTGACAGCCAGCTCTGGAAACACCATATATTTT.

The chain carries TRBV18 and TRBJ1-2; the D is unclear. Germline V CDR1 and CDR2: KGHSH, LQKENI. The V end lost 5 bases, the J end lost 6 bases, and 7 bases lay between the germline ends. CDR3 length: 11 amino acids. CDR3 nucleotides: TGTGCCAGCTCATCCACGGATGGCTACACCTTC. Its protein is CASSSTDGYTF.

The genes are TRBV19 and TRBJ1-1; 10 bases align to TRBD1. V was clipped by 3 bases and J by 7 bases; unmatched bases: 5. In germline, CDR1 is LNHDA, CDR2 SQIVND (reference sequence). The CDR3 extends over 14 amino acids. Written as DNA, the CDR3 is TGTGCCAGTAGTATGGGACAGGGGTCGTTTGAAGCTTTCTTT. It translates to CASSMGQGSFEAFF.

The chain recombines TRBV6-5 with TRBJ2-2; D is unresolved. The germline V gene has CDR1 MNHEY and CDR2 SVGAGI. V lost 6 bases and J 4 bases, leaving 12 bases between the germline ends. The length of the CDR3 is 14 residues. The DNA for the CDR3 is TGTGCCAGCAGCACCGCAGGCATCACCGGGGAGCTGTTTTTT. This sequence encodes CASSTAGITGELFF.

This chain joins TRBV19 and TRBJ2-5; tentatively, D is TRBD1 (6 bases). The CDR3 runs to 13 residues. The germline V gene encodes CDR1 LNHDA and CDR2 SQIVND (reference sequence). Trimming took off 5 bases at V and 6 bases at J, with 13 bases between the two ends. This CDR3 is CASSYRDGQTQYF. The CDR3 nucleotides read TGTGCCAGTAGTTACAGGGATGGACAGACCCAGTACTTC.

This clone was seen only once. The CDR3 nucleotides are TGCGCCAGCAGCCAAGATCGGGGGTATGGCTACACCTTC. It is translated as CASSQDRGYGYTF. The chain joins TRBV4-3 to TRBJ1-2; TRBD1 might be the D (5 bases). This CDR3 region has 13 residues. In germline, CDR1 is LGHNA, CDR2 YSLEER. V lost 0 bases to trimming and J lost 5 bases, with 7 bases between them.

The chain employs TRBV5-4 and TRBJ2-5, with D possibly TRBD2 on 6 matching bases. The CDR3 spans 16 residues. Trimming cost V 1 base and J 1 base, with 14 bases left between them. The germline gives CDR1 SGHNT, CDR2 YYREEE (reference sequence). In nucleotides, the CDR3 is TGTGCCAGCAGCTTGCCCTTTGCGGGGAGCCAAGAGACCCAGTACTTC. Its translation: CASSLPFAGSQETQYF.

The V and J genes are TRBV7-2 and TRBJ1-6; D gene ambiguous. The CDR3 runs to 12 residues. V was trimmed by 0 bases and J by 13 bases, leaving 7 bases between them. Germline V CDR1 and CDR2: SGHTA, FQGNSA. CDR3 sequence reads: CASSLAPSPLHF. In DNA, the CDR3 is TGTGCCAGCAGCTTAGCCCCGTCCCCCCTCCACTTT.

This chain joins TRBV4-3 and TRBJ1-5; 8 nucleotides line up with TRBD1. J gave up 6 bases and V 6 bases, and 7 bases lay outside the gene matches. Germline-derived CDR1 and CDR2 are LGHNA and YSLEER. This CDR3 is 14 amino acids long. The CDR3 region is CASSRSGQGQPQHF. Written as DNA, the CDR3 is TGCGCCAGCAGTAGGTCAGGACAGGGTCAGCCCCAGCATTTT.

The chain combines TRBV27 with TRBJ1-6; unclear D gene. The V end lost 5 bases, the J end lost 8 bases, and 16 bases lay between the germline ends. Germline values: CDR1 MNHEY, CDR2 SMNVEV (reference sequence). The CDR3 is made up of 15 amino acids. The CDR3 protein is CASSPIYEADSPLHF. The CDR3 region has the DNA TGTGCCAGCAGTCCGATCTACGAAGCTGATTCACCCCTCCACTTT.